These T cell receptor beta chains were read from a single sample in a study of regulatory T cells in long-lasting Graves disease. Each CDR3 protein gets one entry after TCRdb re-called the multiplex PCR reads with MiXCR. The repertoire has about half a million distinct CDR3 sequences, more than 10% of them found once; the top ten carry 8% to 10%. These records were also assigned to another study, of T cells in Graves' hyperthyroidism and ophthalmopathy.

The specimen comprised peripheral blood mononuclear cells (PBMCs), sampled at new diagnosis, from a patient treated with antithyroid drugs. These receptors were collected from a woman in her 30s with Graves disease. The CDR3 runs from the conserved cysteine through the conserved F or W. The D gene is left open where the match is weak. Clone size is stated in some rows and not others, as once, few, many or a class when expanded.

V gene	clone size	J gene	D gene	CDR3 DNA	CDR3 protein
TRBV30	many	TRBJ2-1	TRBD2	TGTGCCTGGGGAACGGGAGGCCTGGAGTTCTTC	CAWGTGGLEFF
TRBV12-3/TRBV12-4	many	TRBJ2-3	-	TGTGCCAGCAGTTTGTCTGGGGTCCCCCCCAGCACAGATACGCAGTATTTT	CASSLSGVPPSTDTQYF
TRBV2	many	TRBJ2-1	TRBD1	TGTGCCAGCAGTGGGACAGGGGCTTGGGGGAATGAGCAGTTCTTC	CASSGTGAWGNEQFF
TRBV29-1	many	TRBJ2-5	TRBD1	TGCAGCGTTGATCCGAGGCAGGGGGCCCAAGAGACCCAGTACTTC	CSVDPRQGAQETQYF
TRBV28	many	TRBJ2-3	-	TGTGCCAGCACCCCACCCTATCTCAGCACAGATACGCAGTATTTT	CASTPPYLSTDTQYF
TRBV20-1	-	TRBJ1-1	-	TGCAGTGCTAGAGAACCAGGGAGGAACACTGAAGCTTTCTTT	CSAREPGRNTEAFF
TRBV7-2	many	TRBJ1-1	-	TGTGCCAGCAGCTTAGGGGGGCGGAACACTGAAGCTTTCTTT	CASSLGGRNTEAFF
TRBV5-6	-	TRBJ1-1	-	TGTGCCAGCAACCGGGACGCCGGACGGACCACTGAAGCTTTCTTT	CASNRDAGRTTEAFF
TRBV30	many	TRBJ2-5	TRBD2	TGTGCCTTAGGACTAGCGGGAGGCCTAGTCCAAGAGACCCAGTACTTC	CALGLAGGLVQETQYF
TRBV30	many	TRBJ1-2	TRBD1	TGTGCCTGGAGTGTGACGGACAGGGACTATGGCTACACCTTC	CAWSVTDRDYGYTF
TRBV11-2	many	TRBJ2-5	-	TGTGCCAGCAGCCGGGCCCTCCAAGAGACCCAGTACTTC	CASSRALQETQYF
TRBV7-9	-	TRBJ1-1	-	TGTGCCAGCAGCTTGGGAACCCGGGGGACTGAAGCTTTCTTT	CASSLGTRGTEAFF
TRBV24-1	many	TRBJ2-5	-	TGTGCCACCAGTGATTGGAAGGAGACCCAGTACTTC	CATSDWKETQYF
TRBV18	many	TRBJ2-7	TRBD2	TGTGCCAGCTCACCAGTGACTAGCGGGAAAAGCGAGCAGTACTTC	CASSPVTSGKSEQYF